A single sample gave rise to the 17 T cell receptor beta chains below, sequenced in a study of blood T cell repertoires in COVID-19. Sequencing was performed with immunoSEQ multiplex PCR; in TCRdb, only in-frame clones are kept and a portion is missing. The sample lists 110,000 or so clones; 85% were seen once. The sample comprised peripheral blood. The receptor source for this set is a woman in her fifties or sixties with COVID-19, enrolled during active disease.

The chain uses TRBV5-1 and TRBJ2-1; 12 bases match TRBD1. Per the germline V gene, CDR1 is SGHRS and CDR2 is YFSETQ. J was trimmed by 14 bases and V by 4 bases; bases with no gene match: 13. CDR3 size: 15 residues. DNA of the CDR3: TGCGCCAGCAGCCAACCCGGGACAGGGGGCCCCCGGGAGTTCTTC. It specifies CASSQPGTGGPREFF.

The chain uses TRBV11-2 and TRBJ1-4; 8 bases align to TRBD1. The trim removed 5 bases at V and 7 bases at J, leaving 9 bases unmatched. The CDR3 is made up of 15 amino acids. From germline, CDR1 is SGHAT and CDR2 FQNNGV. The CDR3, as DNA: TGTGCCAGCAGCCTAGCCAGGGGGCTCAGTGAAAAACTGTTTTTT. The encoded protein is CASSLARGLSEKLFF. The complete variable domain, with remaining parts taken from reference TRBV11-2 and TRBJ1-4, reads EAGVAQSPRYKIIEKRQSVAFWCNPISGHATLYWYQQILGQGPKLLIQFQNNGVVDDSQLPKDRFSAERLKGVDSTLKIQPAKLEDSAVYLCASSLARGLSEKLFFGSGTQLSVL.

The chain has TRBV5-4 and TRBJ2-7, with 9 bases matching TRBD1. J lost 1 base, V lost 2 bases, and 4 bases had no gene match. In germline, CDR1 is SGHNT, CDR2 YYREEE (reference sequence). The CDR3 is 15 amino acids. The CDR3 region is CASSLGTGQSYEQYF. DNA for the CDR3: TGTGCCAGCAGCTTAGGGACAGGGCAGTCCTACGAGCAGTACTTC. The variable domain in full, with the rest retrieved from reference TRBV5-4 and TRBJ2-7, is ETGVTQSPTHLIKTRGQQVTLRCSSQSGHNTVSWYQQALGQGPQFIFQYYREEENGRGNFPPRFSGLQFPNYSSELNVNALELDDSALYLCASSLGTGQSYEQYFGPGTRLTVT.

The V and J genes are TRBV15 and TRBJ1-1; no firm D call. The V gene lost 1 base and the J gene lost 1 base, with 7 bases spanning the gap. CDR3 length: 14 residues. Germline V gives CDR1 LNHNV, CDR2 YYDKDF (reference sequence). Here the CDR3 reads CATSRVRGNTEAFF. CDR3 nucleotides: TGTGCCACCAGCAGAGTTAGAGGGAACACTGAAGCTTTCTTT.

The genes are TRBV2 and TRBJ2-3, with a tentative D call TRBD2 (5 bases). CDR1 SNHLY and CDR2 FYNNEI come from the germline V gene. V lost 4 bases, J lost 1 base, and 9 bases lay in between. CDR3 length: 14 residues. The CDR3 loop is CASSVLLGTDTQYF. CDR3 sequence (DNA): TGTGCCAGCAGTGTTTTACTAGGCACAGATACGCAGTATTTT.

This chain connects TRBV4-1 to TRBJ2-7; D remains ambiguous. The CDR3 is 15 amino acids. V lost 0 bases and J lost 6, with 15 bases in between. Germline lookup yields CDR1 MGHRA and CDR2 YSYEKL. The CDR3 DNA reads TGCGCCAGCAGCCAAGATCTGGGCCCCCTTGGCGAGCAGTACTTC. It yields the protein CASSQDLGPLGEQYF.

The rearrangement joins TRBV12-5 to TRBJ1-3, with TRBD1 matching 7 bases. This CDR3 is 15 amino acids long. In germline, CDR1 is LGHNT, CDR2 FRNRAP. The V segment lost 2 bases and the J segment 2 bases; nucleotides outside the gene matches: 3. For the CDR3, the DNA is TGTGCTAGTGGTTTGACAGGGGCGCCTGGAAACACCATATATTTT. It specifies CASGLTGAPGNTIYF. Based on the CDR3 plus reference TRBV12-5 and TRBJ1-3, the full variable domain is DARVTQTPRHKVTEMGQEVTMRCQPILGHNTVFWYRQTMMQGLELLAYFRNRAPLDDSGMPKDRFSAEMPDATLATLKIQPSEPRDSAVYFCASGLTGAPGNTIYFGEGSWLTVV.

The table lists this clone with a few counts. The J gene is TRBJ1-1, the V gene TRBV12-3 or TRBV12-4; tentative D call: TRBD1 (5 bases). There are 13 residues in the CDR3. With 4 bases removed from V and 11 bases from J, the gap between germline ends came to 17 bases. DNA for the CDR3: TGTGCCAGCAGTTCAAGCCGACAGCCGAGGGCTTTCTTT. Its translation: CASSSSRQPRAFF.

The chain links TRBV19 to TRBJ2-2; weak D call: TRBD1 (5 bases). Trimming took off 7 bases at V and 1 base at J, with 10 bases between the two ends. The germline V gene has CDR1 LNHDA and CDR2 SQIVND (reference sequence). CDR3 length: 14 amino acids. The CDR3, as DNA: TGTGCCAGTAAGGTCGACAGGAACACCGGGGAGCTGTTTTTT. This encodes CASKVDRNTGELFF.

The chain couples TRBV7-9 to TRBJ2-1, with 10 positions matching TRBD2. V shed 0 bases, J shed 8 bases, and the junction held 10 bases outside the gene matches. Germline V gene lookup returns CDR1 SEHNR and CDR2 FQNEAQ (reference sequence). The CDR3 is 17 residues long. The CDR3 reads CASSLAKGAGGLDEQFF. The CDR3 DNA reads as TGTGCCAGCAGCTTAGCAAAGGGAGCGGGGGGGCTCGATGAGCAGTTCTTC.

The chain uses TRBV5-4 and TRBJ1-6; D uncertain. Trimming took 0 bases from V and 5 from J, leaving 18 bases between them. CDR1 and CDR2 (germline): SGHNT, YYREEE (reference sequence). The CDR3 length is 18 residues. The chain's CDR3 is CASSLDFGTGDDNSPLHF. The CDR3 bases are TGTGCCAGCAGCTTGGATTTTGGCACCGGAGACGATAATTCACCCCTCCACTTT.

This clone was recorded only once. CDR3 DNA sequence: TGTGCCAGCAGTCAGGACAGGGAGAAACTGTTTTTT. It yields the protein CASSQDREKLFF. The V and J genes are TRBV6-1 and TRBJ1-4; 8 bases agree with TRBD1. V was clipped by 5 bases and J by 11 bases; unmatched bases: 4. CDR3 size: 12 residues. CDR1 MNHNS and CDR2 SASEGT come from the germline V gene.

The chain links TRBV10-1 to TRBJ1-5, with a tentative D call TRBD1 (6 bases). Germline V gene sequence: CDR1 WNHNN, CDR2 SYGVQD (reference sequence). This CDR3 has 13 amino acids. V lost 6 bases and J 5 bases, leaving 11 bases between the germline ends. The CDR3 nucleotides are TGCGCCAGCAGCAGGCAGGGGCATCAGCCCCAGCATTTT. Protein: CASSRQGHQPQHF.

This clone was seen a single time. The V and J genes are TRBV10-3 and TRBJ1-1; tentatively, D is TRBD1 (5 bases). The germline V gene has CDR1 ENHRY and CDR2 SYGVKD. Between the trimmed V and J ends, which lost 6 bases and 0 bases, there was a span of 8 bases. The CDR3 is 13 residues long. CDR3 bases: TGTGCCATCAGGTGGGGGGTGAACACTGAAGCTTTCTTT. It is translated as CAIRWGVNTEAFF.

In nucleotides, the CDR3 is TGTGCCAGCAGCTTGAAAGGGGGGAACACTGAAGCTTTCTTT. As protein: CASSLKGGNTEAFF. This rearrangement joins TRBV7-3 to TRBJ1-1, with D possibly being TRBD1 (6 bases). Deletions cut 3 bases from V and 1 base from J, with 9 bases between. The CDR3 is 14 amino acids. Germline CDR1 reads SGHTA; CDR2 reads FQGTGA. Filled out from reference TRBV7-3 and TRBJ1-1, the complete variable domain reads GAGVSQTPSNKVTEKGKYVELRCDPISGHTALYWYRQSLGQGPEFLIYFQGTGAADDSGLPNDRFFAVRPEGSVSTLKIQRTERGDSAVYLCASSLKGGNTEAFFGQGTRLTVV.

The chain is built from TRBV18 and TRBJ1-1; D uncertain. CDR3 length: 15 residues. Germline CDR1 is KGHSH and CDR2 is LQKENI. Trimming took off 2 bases at V and 6 bases at J, with 16 bases between the two ends. As DNA, the CDR3 is TGTGCCAGCTCACCAATGAGCGCGGTCGGGTCTGAAGCTTTCTTT. Protein: CASSPMSAVGSEAFF.

This rearrangement joins TRBV10-3 to TRBJ2-5; 9 bases agree with TRBD2. With 6 bases clipped from V and 5 bases from J, the junction kept 7 bases outside the gene matches. The CDR3 loop spans 14 amino acids. Germline assignment: CDR1 ENHRY and CDR2 SYGVKD. Here the CDR3 reads CAIRAGGAVETQYF. CDR3 DNA: TGTGCCATCAGGGCGGGAGGGGCTGTTGAGACCCAGTACTTC.